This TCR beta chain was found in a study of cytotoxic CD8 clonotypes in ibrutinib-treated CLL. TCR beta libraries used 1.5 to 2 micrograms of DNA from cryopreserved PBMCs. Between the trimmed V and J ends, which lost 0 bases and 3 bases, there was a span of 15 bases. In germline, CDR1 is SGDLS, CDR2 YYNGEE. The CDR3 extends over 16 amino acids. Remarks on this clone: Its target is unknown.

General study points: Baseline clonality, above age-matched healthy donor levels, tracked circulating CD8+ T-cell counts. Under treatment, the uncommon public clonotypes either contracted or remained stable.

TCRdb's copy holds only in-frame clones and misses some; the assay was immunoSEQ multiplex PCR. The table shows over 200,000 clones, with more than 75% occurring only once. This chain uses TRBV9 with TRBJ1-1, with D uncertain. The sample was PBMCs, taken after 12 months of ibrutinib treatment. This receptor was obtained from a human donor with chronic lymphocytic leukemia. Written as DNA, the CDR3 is TGTGCCAGCAGCGTAGCTAGCGGTTCTAGGGACACTGAAGCTTTCTTT. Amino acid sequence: CASSVASGSRDTEAFF.